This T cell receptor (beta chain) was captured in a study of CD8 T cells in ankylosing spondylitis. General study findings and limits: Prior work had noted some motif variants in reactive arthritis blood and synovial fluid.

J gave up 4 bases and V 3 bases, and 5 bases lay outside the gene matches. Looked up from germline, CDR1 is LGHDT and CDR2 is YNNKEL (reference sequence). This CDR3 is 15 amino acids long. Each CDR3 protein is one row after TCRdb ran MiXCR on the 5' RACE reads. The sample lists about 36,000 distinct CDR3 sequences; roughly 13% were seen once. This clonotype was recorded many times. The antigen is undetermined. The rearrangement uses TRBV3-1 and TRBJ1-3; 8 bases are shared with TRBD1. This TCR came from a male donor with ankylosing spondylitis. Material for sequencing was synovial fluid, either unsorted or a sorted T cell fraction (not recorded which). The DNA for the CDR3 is TGTGCCAGCAGCCAGGACAGGGCCTTCGGAAACACCATATATTTT. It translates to CASSQDRAFGNTIYF. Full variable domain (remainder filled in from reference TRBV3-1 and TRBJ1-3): DTAVSQTPKYLVTQMGNDKSIKCEQNLGHDTMYWYKQDSKKFLKIMFSYNNKELIINETVPNRFSPKSPDKAHLNLHINSLELGDSAVYFCASSQDRAFGNTIYFGEGSWLTVV.